This T cell receptor beta chain stems from a study of T cell repertoires in cytomegalovirus infection. Across the whole study: From public TCR beta signatures came an indication of both CMV infection and matching HLA type. Findings and limits, study-wide: Cumulative frequency (of public TCR beta family members) identified carriers of CMV plus the relevant HLA. The response measured ex vivo was dominated by TCR beta clonotypes (HLA-C-restricted and CMV-specific).

This clonotype was counted at least ten times. What it recognizes is unknown. Each CDR3 protein is one row after TCRdb ran MiXCR on the reads. The table records 300,000 to 400,000 distinct CDR3 sequences, 8% to 9.5% of them present only once. Germline V gene data show CDR1 as MDHEN and CDR2 as SYDVKM. The J segment lost 5 bases and the V segment lost 5 bases, leaving 6 bases of the junction unmatched. The CDR3 totals 14 residues. The J gene is TRBJ2-1, the V gene TRBV28; 7 nucleotides agree with TRBD2. This clonotype originated in a human donor in good health (CMV status not recorded). Some clones in this sample may be carry-over from other donors' samples. Sequenced input: PBMCs. DNA for the CDR3: TGTGCCAGCAGTGCCCAGCGGGGCAACAATGAGCAGTTCTTC. Translating it yields CASSAQRGNNEQFF.